These 21 T cell receptor beta chains came from one sample sequenced in a study of cytomegalovirus exposure and HLA in healthy donors. The PCR contained 60 Vbeta and 13 Jbeta primers. TCRdb keeps only in-frame clones here, not all; method: immunoSEQ multiplex PCR. The table records 95,000 to 150,000 clones, roughly 78% of them present only once. Material for sequencing was PBMCs. Every receptor here comes from a woman in her 40s in good health and CMV-seronegative.

CDR3 protein: CASRLPISTGQGADQPQHF. In DNA, the CDR3 is TGTGCAAGTCGCTTACCCATCTCCACGGGACAGGGGGCGGATCAGCCCCAGCATTTT. V gene TRBV12-2 combines with J gene TRBJ1-5; the table's D call, TRBD1, was not checked against the DNA. TRBV12-2 is deemed a pseudogene. The CDR3 totals 19 residues.

This clone appeared once. The gene calls are TRBV6-5 and TRBJ2-3; tentatively, D is TRBD2 (6 bases). Trimming shortened V by 2 bases and J by 4 bases, and 13 bases separated the two germline ends. Germline-derived CDR1 and CDR2 are MNHEY and SVGAGI. The CDR3 has 15 amino acids. CDR3 DNA: TGTGCCAGCAGTTACACGGGAGTACGGTCAGATACGCAGTATTTT. Residues: CASSYTGVRSDTQYF.

The gene calls are TRBV29-1 and TRBJ2-5; 9 bases are a match to TRBD2. V lost 6 bases, J lost 11 bases, and 13 bases stayed unmatched. Germline assignment: CDR1 SQVTM and CDR2 ANQGSEA. The length of the CDR3 is 13 residues. In DNA, the CDR3 is TGCAGCGTCACTAGCGGGCCGGAGGGAGAGCAGTACTTC. Protein product: CSVTSGPEGEQYF.

The chain combines TRBV28 with TRBJ1-1; D is undetermined. Germline assignment: CDR1 MDHEN and CDR2 SYDVKM. The CDR3 is 13 amino acids. V lost 3 bases and J 3 bases, leaving 8 bases between the germline ends. The CDR3 spells CASSFSYDTEAFF. For the CDR3, the DNA is TGTGCCAGCAGTTTCAGTTATGACACTGAAGCTTTCTTT.

The chain couples TRBV7-2 to TRBJ1-2; 9 bases align to TRBD1. V was clipped by 1 base and J by 0 bases; unmatched bases: 6. The CDR3 contains 17 residues. Germline loops: CDR1 SGHTA, CDR2 FQGNSA. The CDR3 is CASSLEPTGGANYGYTF. The CDR3 DNA sequence: TGTGCCAGCAGCTTAGAGCCCACAGGGGGCGCTAACTATGGCTACACCTTC.

The chain is built from TRBV7-2 and TRBJ2-7; 7 bases agree with TRBD2. The CDR3 contains 17 residues. The ends lost 5 bases at V and 0 bases at J; junction bases unmatched: 13. Germline CDR1 is SGHTA and CDR2 is FQGNSA. This CDR3 is CASSPWGGGISSYEQYF. DNA for the CDR3: TGTGCCAGCAGCCCGTGGGGGGGAGGGATCAGCTCCTACGAGCAGTACTTC.

The J gene is TRBJ2-7, the V gene TRBV18, with 10 bases fitting TRBD1. V lost 2 bases and J lost 3; bases outside the gene matches: 4. Per the germline V gene, CDR1 is KGHSH and CDR2 is LQKENI. The CDR3 is 15 amino acids. CDR3 region: CASSPGQGVVYEQYF. In DNA form, the CDR3 reads TGTGCCAGCTCACCAGGACAGGGGGTTGTCTACGAGCAGTACTTC. Full variable domain (missing parts from reference TRBV18 and TRBJ2-7): NAGVMQNPRHLVRRRGQEARLRCSPMKGHSHVYWYRQLPEEGLKFMVYLQKENIIDESGMPKERFSAEFPKEGPSILRIQQVVRGDSAAYFCASSPGQGVVYEQYFGPGTRLTVT.

The J gene is TRBJ2-7, the V gene TRBV10-3, with 8 positions matching TRBD1. Germline loops: CDR1 ENHRY, CDR2 SYGVKD. V shed 3 bases and J 6 bases; nucleotides not matched to a gene: 1. This CDR3 is 12 amino acids long. The DNA for the CDR3 is TGTGCCATCAGTGACAGGGGGCCCGAGCAGTACTTC. Protein: CAISDRGPEQYF.

The rearrangement links TRBV28 to TRBJ1-4, with TRBD1 as a possible D gene (6 bases). The CDR3 consists of 18 residues. V lost 4 bases to trimming and J lost 0 bases, with 18 bases between them. Germline-derived CDR1 and CDR2 are MDHEN and SYDVKM. The CDR3, as DNA: TGTGCCAGCAGTTCCCCCTCCTCCACAGGGCCAACTAATGAAAAACTGTTTTTT. Amino acids: CASSSPSSTGPTNEKLFF.

The V gene is TRBV5-1, the J gene TRBJ1-4; weak D call: TRBD1 (6 bases). The CDR3 is 14 amino acids. Trimming shortened V by 4 bases and J by 3 bases, and 10 bases separated the two germline ends. Germline values: CDR1 SGHRS, CDR2 YFSETQ. The CDR3 nucleotides are TGCGCCAGCAGCGGGGGGGCATCTAATGAAAAACTGTTTTTT. Amino acid sequence: CASSGGASNEKLFF.

This clone was seen more than once but under ten times. J is TRBJ2-1 and V is TRBV11-2; D is unresolved. Deletions cut 0 bases from V and 7 bases from J, with 10 bases between. CDR1 and CDR2 from the germline V gene are SGHAT and FQNNGV. The CDR3 loop spans 14 amino acids. Here the CDR3 reads CASSLEPMYNEQFF. The CDR3, as DNA: TGTGCCAGCAGCTTAGAACCTATGTATAATGAGCAGTTCTTC. The full variable domain, its missing parts supplied by reference TRBV11-2 and TRBJ2-1, is EAGVAQSPRYKIIEKRQSVAFWCNPISGHATLYWYQQILGQGPKLLIQFQNNGVVDDSQLPKDRFSAERLKGVDSTLKIQPAKLEDSAVYLCASSLEPMYNEQFFGPGTRLTVL.

There are a few counts of this clone. V usage is TRBV7-9 and J usage is TRBJ2-2; D is perhaps TRBD2 (6 bases). Between the trimmed V and J ends, which lost 6 bases and 3 bases, there was a span of 17 bases. CDR1 is SEHNR, CDR2 FQNEAQ, per germline (reference sequence). CDR3 length: 16 amino acids. The CDR3 coding sequence is TGTGCCAGCAGAGCTTACTTACCGGGAGACACCGGGGAGCTGTTTTTT. Translated, it gives CASRAYLPGDTGELFF.

This chain links TRBV28 with TRBJ2-5; weak D call: TRBD1 (6 bases). In germline, CDR1 is MDHEN, CDR2 SYDVKM. The germline V and J ends were trimmed by 5 bases and 5 bases, with 24 bases remaining between them. This CDR3 comprises 17 residues. CDR3 in DNA: TGTGCCAGCAGTCCCGGGAAGTCCTCAGGGGTCTGGGAGACCCAGTACTTC. This translates into CASSPGKSSGVWETQYF.

The rearrangement links TRBV9 to TRBJ2-1, with D tentatively TRBD2 (6 bases). Trimming pared 4 bases from V and 7 bases from J, leaving 15 bases between. CDR1 SGDLS and CDR2 YYNGEE come from the germline V gene. This CDR3 comprises 14 residues. Written as DNA, the CDR3 is TGTGCCAGCAGCCGGGAGTTGGGGTATAATGAGCAGTTCTTC. This translates into CASSRELGYNEQFF.

The chain uses TRBV2 and TRBJ2-6; no firm D call. From germline, CDR1 is SNHLY and CDR2 FYNNEI. Trimming removed 7 bases at V and 4 bases at J, with 8 bases between. The CDR3 covers 13 residues. This chain's CDR3 is CASTSGGANVLTF. CDR3 DNA sequence: TGTGCCAGCACCTCAGGAGGGGCCAACGTCCTGACTTTC.

The J gene is TRBJ2-1, the V gene TRBV28; TRBD1 aligns across 7 bases. The junction had 3 bases not matched to a gene; V was cut back by 2 bases and J by 2 bases. This CDR3 is 15 amino acids long. The germline V gene encodes CDR1 MDHEN and CDR2 SYDVKM. The CDR3 is CASSLGTDTYNEQFF. DNA of the CDR3: TGTGCCAGCAGTTTAGGGACAGATACCTACAATGAGCAGTTCTTC.

This clone was found once. The chain links TRBV7-8 to TRBJ2-7, with 11 bases aligning to TRBD2. This CDR3 has 15 amino acids. V was clipped by 3 bases and J by 3 bases; unmatched bases: 4. CDR1 is SGHVS, CDR2 FQNEAQ, per germline. CDR3 bases: TGTGCCAGCAGCTTCCGCCTAGCGGGAGGCTACGAGCAGTACTTC. Translating it yields CASSFRLAGGYEQYF.

The chain couples TRBV7-9 to TRBJ1-1, with 10 bases that match TRBD1. Trimming took 7 bases from V and 1 from J; bases not matched to a gene: 3. The CDR3 covers 14 residues. CDR1 and CDR2 from the germline V gene are SEHNR and FQNEAQ (reference sequence). DNA for the CDR3: TGTGCCAGCACCAGGGACAGGGGGAACACTGAAGCTTTCTTT. Translation gives CASTRDRGNTEAFF.

This clone has only a few counts. CDR3 amino acids: CATSNQGKVYGYTF. CDR3 coding DNA: TGTGCCACCAGCAACCAGGGTAAAGTCTATGGCTACACCTTC. This chain links TRBV15 with TRBJ1-2, with a weak D call TRBD1 (5 bases). V lost 4 bases, J lost 4 bases, and 13 bases lay in between. Germline V CDR1 and CDR2: LNHNV, YYDKDF (reference sequence). This CDR3 has 14 residues.

This chain uses TRBV2 with TRBJ2-1; D might be TRBD2 (7 bases). Germline assignment: CDR1 SNHLY and CDR2 FYNNEI. V was shortened by 7 bases and J by 0 bases, with 13 bases between the two germline ends. The CDR3 totals 15 residues. CDR3 in amino acids: CASKGGESSYNEQFF. Written as DNA, the CDR3 is TGTGCCAGCAAGGGGGGGGAAAGCTCCTACAATGAGCAGTTCTTC. Based on the CDR3 plus reference TRBV2 and TRBJ2-1, the full variable domain is EPEVTQTPSHQVTQMGQEVILRCVPISNHLYFYWYRQILGQKVEFLVSFYNNEISEKSEIFDDQFSVERPDGSNFTLKIRSTKLEDSAMYFCASKGGESSYNEQFFGPGTRLTVL.

This chain connects TRBV11-2 to TRBJ2-1; 7 positions match TRBD2. V shed 7 bases and J 6 bases; nucleotides not matched to a gene: 9. This CDR3 is 14 amino acids long. In germline, CDR1 is SGHAT, CDR2 FQNNGV. This chain's CDR3 is CASTLGRERNEQFF. The CDR3 DNA follows: TGTGCCAGCACTCTAGGGCGGGAGCGCAATGAGCAGTTCTTC. The full variable domain, completed using reference TRBV11-2 and TRBJ2-1, is EAGVAQSPRYKIIEKRQSVAFWCNPISGHATLYWYQQILGQGPKLLIQFQNNGVVDDSQLPKDRFSAERLKGVDSTLKIQPAKLEDSAVYLCASTLGRERNEQFFGPGTRLTVL.